Listed here is a single TCR beta chain. Its antigen is as yet unknown. This sample is drawn from a study of somatic mutations in cytotoxic T cells in rheumatoid arthritis. Whole-study results and caveats: Unidentified antigens were the targets of the expanded CD8+ clones.

Generated by immunoSEQ multiplex PCR, the TCRdb table keeps only in-frame clones and is missing some. The sample contains 15,000 to 20,000 clones, roughly 78% of which appear only once. The clonotype originates from a woman between 50 and 59 years old with rheumatoid arthritis. Material: CD8+ T cells sorted from blood.

As DNA, the CDR3 is TGTGCCAGCAGGCAGGAGGGTATAGATGGCTACACCTTC. Protein sequence: CASRQEGIDGYTF. The rearrangement uses TRBV27 and TRBJ1-2, with D unresolved. The CDR3 is 13 residues long. Trimming pared 6 bases from V and 6 bases from J, leaving 14 bases between. Germline loops: CDR1 MNHEY, CDR2 SMNVEV (reference sequence).